This entry describes one T cell receptor beta chain. Its antigen is currently unknown. V lost 4 bases to trimming and J lost 6 bases, with 13 bases between them. CDR1 is SGHDN, CDR2 FVKESK, per germline. CDR3 length: 14 amino acids. The sample originates from a study of a mutant IDH1 vaccine in newly diagnosed glioma. On the study more broadly: Radiotherapy, temozolomide, or both had been given previously, and both were given to most.

This table comes from immunoSEQ multiplex PCR, and its TCRdb copy is limited to in-frame clones, with some not included. The sample carries under 70,000 clones, about 80% recorded once. Described time point: week 5, during vaccination. Every vaccine dose comprised 300 ug of mutant IDH1 20-mer peptide plus topical imiquimod. The J gene is TRBJ2-1, the V gene TRBV14; weak D call: TRBD1 (5 bases). This material consisted of PBMCs, taken from a glioma patient whose treatment included an IDH1 peptide vaccine. The clonotype was recovered from a man between 25 and 39 years old with glioma. In nucleotides, the CDR3 is TGTGCCAGCAGCCCTAATGTAAGGGGCAATGAGCAGTTCTTC. It translates to CASSPNVRGNEQFF.